The source of this T cell receptor (beta chain) is a study of shared clonotypes between healthy human individuals. Overall study: Each donor contributed plates that comprised three CD4 naive, three CD4 memory, two CD8 naive and one CD8 memory.

Data came from immunoSEQ multiplex PCR; TCRdb stores just in-frame clones and leaves some out. In the table there are about 980,000 clones, approximately 80% of which are singletons. The V gene lost 8 bases and the J gene lost 4 bases, with 12 bases spanning the gap. The CDR3 length is 13 residues. Germline loops: CDR1 SNHLY, CDR2 FYNNEI. Broader study findings: Specimens sampled were limited to blood, with tissue repertoires likely differing. Sequencing depth was expected to influence donor clonotype sharing.

Notes on this clone: The antigen is not known.

The TCR was taken from a man younger than 35 in good health. The sequenced sample consisted of memory CD4+ T cells sorted from blood. The subset denotes: CD45RA-negative fraction. The chain has TRBV2 and TRBJ1-3; D gene uncertain. The CDR3 bases are TGTGCCAGCGCCTCCGACCCGGGAAACACCATATATTTT. The encoded protein is CASASDPGNTIYF.